One and the same sample provided the 15 T cell receptor beta chains below, sequenced in a study of CD8+ T cells in alopecia areata. Investigators isolated RNA and reverse transcribed it into cDNA to act as the sequencing template. TCRdb keeps only in-frame clones here, not all; method: immunoSEQ multiplex PCR. The profile covers over 150,000 clones, with 50% to 60% appearing a single time and about 15% taken by the ten largest. The sample in question was CD4+ T cells sorted from blood, obtained at week 0. These receptors originate from a human donor with alopecia areata.

This chain uses TRBV30 with TRBJ2-7; 7 bases are shared with TRBD1. The germline gives CDR1 GTSNPN, CDR2 SVGIG (reference sequence). The ends lost 3 bases at V and 6 bases at J; junction bases unmatched: 5. The length of the CDR3 is 12 residues. In DNA form, the CDR3 reads TGTGCCTGGAGACCACAGGGGCGCGAGCAGTACTTC. It specifies CAWRPQGREQYF.

The chain employs TRBV7-2 and TRBJ2-2, with 8 bases aligning to TRBD2. The CDR3 is 16 amino acids. Losses at the gene ends were 7 bases for V and 1 base for J; bases not matched to a gene: 8. The germline gives CDR1 SGHTA, CDR2 FQGNSA. The CDR3 loop is CASKYAGLVNTGELFF. CDR3 coding DNA: TGTGCCAGCAAGTATGCGGGACTAGTGAACACCGGGGAGCTGTTTTTT.

The V gene is TRBV10-3, the J gene TRBJ2-5; tentatively, D is TRBD2 (6 bases). With 3 bases removed from V and 1 base from J, the gap between germline ends came to 9 bases. This CDR3 has 14 residues. Germline loops: CDR1 ENHRY, CDR2 SYGVKD. CDR3 residues: CAISDLGGQETQYF. The CDR3 DNA follows: TGTGCCATCAGTGATTTGGGGGGCCAAGAGACCCAGTACTTC.

CDR3 region: CASSFRDNYGYTF. The CDR3 region has the DNA TGTGCCAGCAGCTTCCGGGACAACTATGGCTACACCTTC. The chain couples TRBV7-3 to TRBJ1-2; D possibly corresponds to TRBD1 (5 bases). This CDR3 contains 13 residues. V shed 3 bases and J shed 2 bases, with 7 bases lying between them. CDR1 is SGHTA, CDR2 FQGTGA, per germline. The full variable domain, its missing parts supplied by reference TRBV7-3 and TRBJ1-2, is GAGVSQTPSNKVTEKGKYVELRCDPISGHTALYWYRQSLGQGPEFLIYFQGTGAADDSGLPNDRFFAVRPEGSVSTLKIQRTERGDSAVYLCASSFRDNYGYTFGSGTRLTVV.

V gene TRBV29-1 combines with J gene TRBJ2-5; D remains unclear. This CDR3 spans 12 amino acids. V was clipped by 4 bases and J by 5 bases, with 11 bases between them. Per the germline V gene, CDR1 is SQVTM and CDR2 is ANQGSEA. The DNA of the CDR3 is TGCAGCGTTGCCCAGTCGGGCGAGACCCAGTACTTC. Residues: CSVAQSGETQYF.

This chain links TRBV29-1 with TRBJ2-7; 8 bases map to TRBD2. The CDR3 is 14 amino acids. The junction had 12 bases not matched to a gene; V was cut back by 8 bases and J by 3 bases. Germline loops: CDR1 SQVTM, CDR2 ANQGSEA. The CDR3 sequence is CSPLNGGADYEQYF. As DNA, the CDR3 is TGCAGCCCCCTCAACGGGGGGGCAGACTACGAGCAGTACTTC.

The chain couples TRBV6-1 to TRBJ1-1, with 7 bases that match TRBD1. Germline values: CDR1 MNHNS, CDR2 SASEGT. This CDR3 has 17 residues. V shed 0 bases, J shed 5 bases, and the junction held 12 bases outside the gene matches. The CDR3 nucleotides are TGTGCCAGCAGTGAAGCGCGGATCCCGACAGGGAGGACTGAAGCTTTCTTT. Amino acids: CASSEARIPTGRTEAFF.

DNA of the CDR3: TGTGCCAGCAGACTGGGTCCTAGCGGAGAGACCCAGTACTTC. Amino acid sequence: CASRLGPSGETQYF. V gene TRBV2 combines with J gene TRBJ2-5; TRBD2 matches at 7 bases. The CDR3 spans 14 residues. Per the germline V gene, CDR1 is SNHLY and CDR2 is FYNNEI. V gave up 6 bases and J gave up 4 bases; unmatched junction bases: 8.

This rearrangement joins TRBV7-9 to TRBJ1-4, with D hard to call. The CDR3 spans 15 residues. With 1 base removed from V and 4 bases from J, the gap between germline ends came to 10 bases. Per the germline V gene, CDR1 is SEHNR and CDR2 is FQNEAQ (reference sequence). CDR3 in DNA: TGTGCCAGCAGCTTAGGGGAAGGCCGTAATGAAAAACTGTTTTTT. Its protein product is CASSLGEGRNEKLFF.

V is TRBV5-6 and J is TRBJ1-2; TRBD1 agrees at 7 bases. J gave up 8 bases and V 6 bases, and 10 bases lay outside the gene matches. Germline loops: CDR1 SGHDT, CDR2 YYEEEE. The CDR3 is 13 residues long. The CDR3 region is CASTRRGPEGYTF. The DNA for the CDR3 is TGTGCCAGCACGCGGAGGGGGCCGGAAGGCTACACCTTC.

The sample holds many counts of this clone. The chain has TRBV5-1 and TRBJ1-4; maybe TRBD1 (6 bases). The V gene's germline CDR1 is SGHRS and CDR2 YFSETQ. This CDR3 comprises 14 residues. V was trimmed by 2 bases and J by 4 bases, leaving 9 bases between them. The DNA of the CDR3 is TGCGCCAGCAGCTTCCAGGGGATTAATGAAAAACTGTTTTTT. Residues: CASSFQGINEKLFF.

The rearrangement uses TRBV7-3 and TRBJ2-7; D possibly corresponds to TRBD2 (5 bases). Trimming pared 5 bases from V and 2 bases from J, leaving 16 bases between. The CDR3 is 15 amino acids. Germline-derived CDR1 and CDR2 are SGHTA and FQGTGA. The CDR3 DNA follows: TGTGCCAGCAGCCTACAACCCGGACTTACCTACGAGCAGTACTTC. Translated, it gives CASSLQPGLTYEQYF.

This clone has just a few counts. This chain connects TRBV14 to TRBJ1-1, with D maybe TRBD1 (5 bases). Germline V gene lookup returns CDR1 SGHDN and CDR2 FVKESK. The CDR3 runs 13 residues. V gave up 3 bases and J gave up 10 bases, with 15 bases separating them. CDR3 loop: CASSHGWGFGAFF. The CDR3 DNA follows: TGTGCCAGCAGCCACGGATGGGGCTTTGGAGCTTTCTTT.

The V gene is TRBV4-1, the J gene TRBJ1-1; D unclear. This CDR3 has 14 amino acids. Trimming stripped 4 bases from V and 0 bases from J, with 9 bases between. The germline gives CDR1 MGHRA, CDR2 YSYEKL. CDR3 DNA sequence: TGCGCCAGCAGCCGGACGCGACTGAACACTGAAGCTTTCTTT. Protein: CASSRTRLNTEAFF.

The V and J genes are TRBV15 and TRBJ1-1; D is ambiguous. There are 13 residues in the CDR3. V lost 6 bases to trimming and J lost 7 bases, with 15 bases between them. In germline, CDR1 is LNHNV, CDR2 YYDKDF (reference sequence). CDR3 DNA: TGTGCCACCAGTATCGACCTGGGCCTTGAAGCTTTCTTT. Its translation is CATSIDLGLEAFF.